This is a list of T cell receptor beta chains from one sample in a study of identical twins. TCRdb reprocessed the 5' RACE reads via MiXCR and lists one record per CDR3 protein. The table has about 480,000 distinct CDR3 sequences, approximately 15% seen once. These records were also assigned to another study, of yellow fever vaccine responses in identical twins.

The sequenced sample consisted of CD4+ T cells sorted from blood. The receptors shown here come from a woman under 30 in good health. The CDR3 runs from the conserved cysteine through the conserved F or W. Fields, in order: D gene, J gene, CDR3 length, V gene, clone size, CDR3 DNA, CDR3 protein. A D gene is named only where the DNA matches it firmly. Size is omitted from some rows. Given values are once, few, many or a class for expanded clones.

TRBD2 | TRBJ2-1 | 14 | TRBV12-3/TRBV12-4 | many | TGTGCCAGCAGCACTAGCGGGGGGACCTATGAGCAGTTCTTC | CASSTSGGTYEQFF
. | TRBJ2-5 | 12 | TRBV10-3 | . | TGTGCCATCAGTGTAGACTCGAAGACCCAGTACTTC | CAISVDSKTQYF
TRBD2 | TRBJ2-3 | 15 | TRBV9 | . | TGTGCCAGCAGCGTTCTTAGCGGGATCACAGATACGCAGTATTTT | CASSVLSGITDTQYF
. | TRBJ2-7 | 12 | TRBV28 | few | TGTGCCAGCAGTACAGGGATAAACGAGCAGTACTTC | CASSTGINEQYF
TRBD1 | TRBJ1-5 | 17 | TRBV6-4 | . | TGTGCCAGCAGTGTAGAGTTGGACAGGTCGAGCAATCAGCCCCAGCATTTT | CASSVELDRSSNQPQHF
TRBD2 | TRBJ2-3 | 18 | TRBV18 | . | TGTGCCAGCTCACCACTTTGGACTAGCGGGGGTAGCACAGATACGCAGTATTTT | CASSPLWTSGGSTDTQYF
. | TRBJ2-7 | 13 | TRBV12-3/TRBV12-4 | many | TGTGCCAGCAGTTTAACTAGATCCTACGAGCAGTACTTC | CASSLTRSYEQYF
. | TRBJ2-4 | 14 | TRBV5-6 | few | TGTGCCAGCAGCCAATGGGGAGCCAAAAACATTCAGTACTTC | CASSQWGAKNIQYF
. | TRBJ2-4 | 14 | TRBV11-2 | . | TGTGCCAGCAGCTTAGGCCGGGGGCGAAACATTCAGTACTTC | CASSLGRGRNIQYF
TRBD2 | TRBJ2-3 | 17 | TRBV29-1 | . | TGCAGCGTTGAGGGACCCGGGACTAGCGAGAGCACAGATACGCAGTATTTT | CSVEGPGTSESTDTQYF
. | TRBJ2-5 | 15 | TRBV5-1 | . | TGCGCCAGCAGCTTGATAGGGGAAGGGAAAGAGACCCAGTACTTC | CASSLIGEGKETQYF
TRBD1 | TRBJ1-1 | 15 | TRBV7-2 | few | TGTGCCAGCAGCTTTAGGAGGACAGGGGCGACTGAAGCTTTCTTT | CASSFRRTGATEAFF
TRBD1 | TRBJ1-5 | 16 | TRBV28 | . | TGTGCCAGCAGTTTACACGTAGGGGGCGGAAATCAGCCCCAGCATTTT | CASSLHVGGGNQPQHF
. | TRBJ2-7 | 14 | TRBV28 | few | TGTGCCAGCAGTTTATCGGGGGCCCTGAGCGAGCAGTACTTC | CASSLSGALSEQYF
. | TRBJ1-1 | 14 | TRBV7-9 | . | TGTGCCAGTGTGACCGGGACGGTGAACACTGAAGCTTTCTTT | CASVTGTVNTEAFF
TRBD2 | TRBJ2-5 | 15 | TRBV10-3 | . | TGTGCCATCCCCCGACTAGCGGGAGATGGGGAGACCCAGTACTTC | CAIPRLAGDGETQYF
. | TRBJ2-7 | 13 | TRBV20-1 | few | TGCAGTGCTAGGGGAGGAACCCACTACGAGCAGTACTTC | CSARGGTHYEQYF
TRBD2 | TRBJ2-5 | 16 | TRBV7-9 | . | TGTGCCAGCAGCTCCAACCCAAGCGGGATACAAGAGACCCAGTACTTC | CASSSNPSGIQETQYF
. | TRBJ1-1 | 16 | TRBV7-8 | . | TGTGCCAGCAGCCCACGGACAACAAGACTGAACACTGAAGCTTTCTTT | CASSPRTTRLNTEAFF
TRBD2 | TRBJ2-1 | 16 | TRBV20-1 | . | TGCAGTGCTAACGAACCCAAGGGGACTACCTACAATGAGCAGTTCTTC | CSANEPKGTTYNEQFF
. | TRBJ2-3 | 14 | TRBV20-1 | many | TGCAGTGCTGGCGGGGGCTGGGGTACAGATACGCAGTATTTT | CSAGGGWGTDTQYF
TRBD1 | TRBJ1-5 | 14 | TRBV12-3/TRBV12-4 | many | TGTGCCAGCAGTTTTTCAGGGGGCGGTCAGCCCCAGCATTTT | CASSFSGGGQPQHF
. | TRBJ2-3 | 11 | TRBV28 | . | TGTGCCAGCAGCATACCAGATACGCAGTATTTT | CASSIPDTQYF
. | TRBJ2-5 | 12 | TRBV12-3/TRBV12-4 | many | TGTGCCAGCAGCCCTACCATGAAGACCCAGTACTTC | CASSPTMKTQYF
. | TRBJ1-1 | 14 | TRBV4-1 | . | TGCGCCAGCAGCCATGCGGGTGCGTACACTGAAGCTTTCTTT | CASSHAGAYTEAFF
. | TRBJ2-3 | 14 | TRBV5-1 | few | TGCGCCAGCAGCTTGGTTATAGACACAGATACGCAGTATTTT | CASSLVIDTDTQYF
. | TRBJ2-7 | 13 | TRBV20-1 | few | TGCAGTGCCCGACAGGCCTCGACCTCCGAGCAGTACTTC | CSARQASTSEQYF
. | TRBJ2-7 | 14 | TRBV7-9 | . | TGTGCCAGCAGCTTAGCGGGGGAGGTCTACGAGCAGTACTTC | CASSLAGEVYEQYF
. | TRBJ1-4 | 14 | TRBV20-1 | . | TGCAGTCCGGACCCGCCGACAGGAGGAGAAAAACTGTTTTTT | CSPDPPTGGEKLFF
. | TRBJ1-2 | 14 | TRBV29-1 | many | TGCAGCGTTGAACTTGCAGGGTGGACCTATGGCTACACCTTC | CSVELAGWTYGYTF
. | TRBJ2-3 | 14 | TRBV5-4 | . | TGTGCCAGCAGCTTGGGGTTCGGCACAGATACGCAGTATTTT | CASSLGFGTDTQYF
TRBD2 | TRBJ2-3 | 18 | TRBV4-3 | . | TGCGCCAGCAGCCCGGGACTAGCGGGAGGGGGTAGCACAGATACGCAGTATTTT | CASSPGLAGGGSTDTQYF
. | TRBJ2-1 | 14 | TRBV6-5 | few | TGTGCCAGCAGTTTACAGGGTGGGCTCAATGAGCAGTTCTTC | CASSLQGGLNEQFF
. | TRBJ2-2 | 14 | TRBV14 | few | TGTGCCAGCAGCCAAGACTTAGGATCCGGGGAGCTGTTTTTT | CASSQDLGSGELFF
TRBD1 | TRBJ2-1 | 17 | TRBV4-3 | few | TGCGCCAGCAGCCAAGGCCTCAGGGGGAGCTCCTACAATGAGCAGTTCTTC | CASSQGLRGSSYNEQFF
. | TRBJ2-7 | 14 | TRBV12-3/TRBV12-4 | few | TGTGCCAGCAGTTCTCTCGGGACGGGTACCGAGCAGTACTTC | CASSSLGTGTEQYF
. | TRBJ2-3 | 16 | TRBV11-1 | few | TGTGCCAGCAGCTTAGGACTGCAAAATACGGGGGATACGCAGTATTTT | CASSLGLQNTGDTQYF
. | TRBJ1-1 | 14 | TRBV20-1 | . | TGCAGTGCTAGAAAGTCCGGGGGGAACACTGAAGCTTTCTTT | CSARKSGGNTEAFF
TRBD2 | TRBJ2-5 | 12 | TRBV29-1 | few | TGCACCCCCCGACTAGCGGGGGAGACCCAGTACTTC | CTPRLAGETQYF
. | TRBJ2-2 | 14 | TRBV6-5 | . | TGTGCCAGCAGTTGGCAGGGGAGCACCGGGGAGCTGTTTTTT | CASSWQGSTGELFF
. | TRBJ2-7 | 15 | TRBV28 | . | TGTGCCAGCAGTACCTCGGGGGGCCGGGACTACGAGCAGTACTTC | CASSTSGGRDYEQYF
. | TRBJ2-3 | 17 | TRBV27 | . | TGTGCCAGCAGTCCAACCCCGACGGGGCTCACTCTGAGAGAGCAGTATTTT | CASSPTPTGLTLREQYF
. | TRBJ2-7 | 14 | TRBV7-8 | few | TGTGCCAGCAGCTTAGATGAGATCTCCTACGAGCAGTACTTC | CASSLDEISYEQYF
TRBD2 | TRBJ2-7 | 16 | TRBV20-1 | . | TGCAGTGCTAGCGCACGACTAGCGGGGGTGGGGGCCGAACAGTACTTC | CSASARLAGVGAEQYF
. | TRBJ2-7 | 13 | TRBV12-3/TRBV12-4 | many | TGTGCCAGCAGTTTAGCGGAGGGGGCCGAGCAGTACTTC | CASSLAEGAEQYF
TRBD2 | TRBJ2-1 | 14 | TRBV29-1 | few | TGCAGCTCGGGGGGGCAAGGGAAAAAAAATGAGCAGTTCTTC | CSSGGQGKKNEQFF
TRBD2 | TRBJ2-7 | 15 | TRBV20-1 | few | TGCAGTGCCCAGCAGCCCGCGGGAGTGATGAGGGAGCAGTACTTC | CSAQQPAGVMREQYF